Shown below are 31 T cell receptor beta chains from a single sample sequenced in a study of blood T cell repertoires in COVID-19. Using immunoSEQ multiplex PCR, the repertoire was profiled, and TCRdb retains in-frame clones only, with some absent. The sample has roughly 110,000 clones, about four fifths seen once; the top ten hold roughly a tenth. Sequencing input: peripheral blood. These receptors were obtained from a human donor in a cohort sampled during active COVID-19.

J is TRBJ2-7 and V is TRBV6-5; 7 bases align to TRBD1. Germline V lookup: CDR1 MNHEY, CDR2 SVGAGI. V shed 8 bases and J 2 bases; nucleotides not matched to a gene: 6. The CDR3 extends over 13 amino acids. The CDR3 here is CASRSGQTYEQYF. Written as DNA, the CDR3 is TGTGCCAGCCGATCGGGACAGACCTACGAGCAGTACTTC.

In the case of this clone: Other DNA sequences in the same sample also yield this CDR3. V and J are TRBV3-1 (or the pseudogene TRBV3-2) and TRBJ2-1; 8 bases agree with TRBD2. The CDR3 runs to 18 residues. The V gene's germline CDR1 is LGHDT and CDR2 YNNKEL (reference sequence). J was trimmed by 4 bases and V by 0 bases; bases with no gene match: 11. The CDR3, as DNA: TGTGCCAGCAGCCAAGATGGCGCGGCTAGCGGGCTATACAATGAGCAGTTCTTC. Its translation is CASSQDGAASGLYNEQFF.

This clone was detected only once. The genes are TRBV5-4 and TRBJ1-1, with D unresolved. CDR3 length equals 14 residues. V was cut by 6 bases and J by 2 bases, with 14 bases left in between. Germline V gene data show CDR1 as SGHNT and CDR2 as YYREEE (reference sequence). CDR3 nucleotide sequence: TGTGCCAGCACCCCCCACAGTGATAACACTGAAGCTTTCTTT. Its protein product is CASTPHSDNTEAFF.

The V and J genes are TRBV9 and TRBJ2-2; D is uncertain. Per germline, CDR1 SGDLS and CDR2 YYNGEE. The CDR3 has 15 residues. Trimming pared 0 bases from V and 4 bases from J, leaving 10 bases between. This CDR3 is CASSVESRVTGELFF. The CDR3 DNA reads as TGTGCCAGCAGCGTAGAGTCCCGGGTCACCGGGGAGCTGTTTTTT. Using reference TRBV9 and TRBJ2-2 for the parts outside the CDR3, the full variable domain is DSGVTQTPKHLITATGQRVTLRCSPRSGDLSVYWYQQSLDQGLQFLIQYYNGEERAKGNILERFSAQQFPDLHSELNLSSLELGDSALYFCASSVESRVTGELFFGEGSRLTVL.

The V gene is TRBV7-3, the J gene TRBJ2-1, with 7 bases fitting TRBD1. V was clipped by 5 bases and J by 8 bases; unmatched bases: 6. Germline CDR1 and CDR2: SGHTA and FQGTGA. This CDR3 spans 13 amino acids. CDR3 in amino acids: CASSNGQAHEQFF. For the CDR3, the DNA is TGTGCCAGCAGCAATGGACAGGCCCATGAGCAGTTCTTC.

V usage is TRBV6-5 and J usage is TRBJ1-1; 9 positions agree with TRBD1. CDR1 is MNHEY, CDR2 SVGAGI, per germline. The V gene end was trimmed by 2 bases and the J gene end by 5 bases; junction bases not matched to a gene: 6. The CDR3 spans 15 residues. CDR3 residues: CASSYLDRGRTEAFF. In DNA, the CDR3 is TGTGCCAGCAGTTACCTAGACAGGGGGAGGACTGAAGCTTTCTTT.

The chain joins TRBV19 to TRBJ2-7, with TRBD2 as a possible D gene (6 bases). Trimming removed 5 bases at V and 3 bases at J, with 17 bases between. The CDR3 spans 15 residues. CDR1 and CDR2 from the germline V gene are LNHDA and SQIVND (reference sequence). The CDR3 here is CASSSQPGAYYEQYF. The CDR3, as DNA: TGTGCCAGTAGTTCTCAACCGGGAGCGTACTACGAGCAGTACTTC.

The chain uses TRBV9 and TRBJ2-1; TRBD2 is a possible D gene (6 bases). In germline, CDR1 is SGDLS, CDR2 YYNGEE. V lost 4 bases and J 9 bases, leaving 20 bases between the germline ends. The CDR3 has 15 amino acids. CDR3 nucleotides: TGTGCCAGCAGCCCAACCCCCGGGCAGGGAGGTGAGCAGTTCTTC. Its protein product is CASSPTPGQGGEQFF. Full variable domain (remainder filled in from reference TRBV9 and TRBJ2-1): DSGVTQTPKHLITATGQRVTLRCSPRSGDLSVYWYQQSLDQGLQFLIQYYNGEERAKGNILERFSAQQFPDLHSELNLSSLELGDSALYFCASSPTPGQGGEQFFGPGTRLTVL.

There are a few counts of this clone. The chain is built from TRBV20-1 and TRBJ2-7; 7 bases fit TRBD1. Germline CDR1 DFQATT, CDR2 SNEGSKA (reference sequence). The V and J ends lost 2 bases and 6 bases, in that order; junction bases with no gene match: 1. The CDR3 sequence is 11 residues long. The CDR3 protein is CSARTGVEQYF. The CDR3 coding sequence is TGCAGTGCTAGAACAGGGGTCGAGCAGTACTTC.

The count of this clone is one. V gene TRBV9 combines with J gene TRBJ1-1; tentative D call: TRBD1 (5 bases). Trimming pared 1 base from V and 0 bases from J, leaving 10 bases between. The CDR3 sequence is 15 residues long. Germline lookup yields CDR1 SGDLS and CDR2 YYNGEE. CDR3 nucleotide sequence: TGTGCCAGCAGCGTAACAGGATCCTTGAACACTGAAGCTTTCTTT. Amino acids: CASSVTGSLNTEAFF.

The chain combines TRBV14 with TRBJ1-2, with 8 bases that match TRBD1. There are 13 residues in the CDR3. The ends lost 3 bases at V and 8 bases at J; junction bases unmatched: 5. Germline-derived CDR1 and CDR2 are SGHDN and FVKESK. In DNA form, the CDR3 reads TGTGCCAGCAGCCACAGGACAGGGCAGGGCTACACCTTC. It is translated as CASSHRTGQGYTF.

The V and J genes are TRBV4-2 and TRBJ1-6; D gene uncertain. The CDR3 is 16 amino acids. CDR1 is LGHNA and CDR2 is YNFKEQ in the germline V gene. Trimming removed 0 bases from V and 5 bases from J, with 11 bases in between. CDR3 residues: CASSQESSENNSPLHF. CDR3 in DNA: TGTGCCAGCAGCCAAGAATCCAGCGAAAATAATTCACCCCTCCACTTT.

The gene calls are TRBV6-5 and TRBJ1-2; 11 bases are shared with TRBD1. Unmatched junction bases numbered 8, after V lost 7 bases and J lost 4 bases. Germline CDR1 reads MNHEY; CDR2 reads SVGAGI. The CDR3 spans 15 residues. The CDR3 loop is CASTRTGGVVYGYTF. The DNA of the CDR3 is TGTGCCAGCACCCGGACAGGGGGCGTCGTCTATGGCTACACCTTC.

As to this clone: A junction end diverges from the germline sequence, so it may reflect a read error. The CDR3 protein is CASSLLGQKNLF. The CDR3 DNA follows: TGTGCCAGCAGCTTATTGGGACAGAAAAACCTCTTC. The rearrangement uses TRBV11-1 and TRBJ1-2; TRBD1 agrees at 7 bases. There are 12 residues in the CDR3. Germline V CDR1 and CDR2: SGHAT, FQDESV (reference sequence).

The V gene is TRBV4-1, the J gene TRBJ2-7, with D maybe TRBD2 (6 bases). The CDR3 is 16 amino acids. Trimming took off 0 bases at V and 0 bases at J, with 12 bases between the two ends. In germline, CDR1 is MGHRA, CDR2 YSYEKL. The CDR3 region has the DNA TGCGCCAGCAGCCAAGATACTAGCCCAGGCTCCTACGAGCAGTACTTC. This gives the protein CASSQDTSPGSYEQYF.

In its sample, this clone is medium-sized. The CDR3 sequence is CATGDRPEAFF. For the CDR3, the DNA is TGTGCCACCGGGGACAGGCCTGAAGCTTTCTTT. The rearrangement joins TRBV19 to TRBJ1-1, with TRBD1 matching 8 bases. CDR3 size: 11 residues. The J segment lost 6 bases and the V segment lost 10 bases, leaving 4 bases of the junction unmatched. The germline gives CDR1 LNHDA, CDR2 SQIVND (reference sequence).

V is TRBV24-1 and J is TRBJ2-1; TRBD2 aligns across 8 bases. V trimming: 5 bases; J trimming: 6 bases; junction bases outside the gene matches: 14. Germline V gives CDR1 KGHDR, CDR2 SFDVKD. The CDR3 runs to 17 residues. Written as DNA, the CDR3 is TGTGCCACCAGTGCCGGTTTTGGCGGGGGGAATCTCAATGAGCAGTTCTTC. It yields the protein CATSAGFGGGNLNEQFF.

V and J are TRBV18 and TRBJ2-1; 7 bases map to TRBD2. The V segment lost 4 bases and the J segment 3 bases; nucleotides outside the gene matches: 9. CDR3 length: 16 amino acids. Germline CDR1 KGHSH, CDR2 LQKENI. CDR3 in amino acids: CASSLRLADIYNEQFF. CDR3 DNA: TGTGCCAGCTCACTGAGACTAGCAGATATCTACAATGAGCAGTTCTTC.

CDR3 sequence reads: CASSQSRGTEAFF. DNA for the CDR3: TGCGCCAGCAGCCAGTCTCGGGGCACTGAAGCTTTCTTT. The V call is TRBV4-3, the J call TRBJ1-1; D is uncertain. The CDR3 spans 13 residues. The germline CDR1 and CDR2 sequences are LGHNA and YSLEER. Trimming removed 3 bases at V and 4 bases at J, with 9 bases between.

This chain links TRBV6-2 or TRBV6-3 with TRBJ1-2, with D perhaps TRBD1 (6 bases). Trimming took off 6 bases at V and 8 bases at J, with 16 bases between the two ends. Germline V CDR1 and CDR2: MNHEY, SVGEGT. The CDR3 consists of 13 residues. The CDR3 region has the DNA TGTGCCAGCAGCTCAGTTTTGAGGGGGGGCTACACCTTC. As protein: CASSSVLRGGYTF.

The chain carries TRBV7-9 and TRBJ2-3, with TRBD1 as a possible D gene (6 bases). With 4 bases removed from V and 2 bases from J, the gap between germline ends came to 10 bases. Germline V CDR1 and CDR2: SEHNR, FQNEAQ (reference sequence). This CDR3 is 14 amino acids long. Here the CDR3 reads CASSSDRTTDTQYF. The CDR3 bases are TGTGCCAGCAGCTCCGACAGGACCACAGATACGCAGTATTTT. Supplemented by reference TRBV7-9 and TRBJ2-3, the full variable domain reads DTGVSQNPRHKITKRGQNVTFRCDPISEHNRLYWYRQTLGQGPEFLTYFQNEAQLEKSRLLSDRFSAERPKGSFSTLEIQRTEQGDSAMYLCASSSDRTTDTQYFGPGTRLTVL.

V is TRBV3-1 (or the pseudogene TRBV3-2) and J is TRBJ1-1; TRBD1 aligns across 8 bases. Trimming took 3 bases from V and 3 from J; bases not matched to a gene: 3. The CDR3 totals 14 residues. The germline gives CDR1 LGHDT, CDR2 YNNKEL (reference sequence). CDR3 sequence (DNA): TGTGCCAGCAGCCATGGACAGGGATACACTGAAGCTTTCTTT. This gives the protein CASSHGQGYTEAFF.

This chain links TRBV27 with TRBJ2-1, with 12 bases lining up with TRBD2. Germline CDR1 MNHEY, CDR2 SMNVEV (reference sequence). V was clipped by 5 bases and J by 4 bases; unmatched bases: 9. The CDR3 consists of 17 residues. For the CDR3, the DNA is TGTGCCAGCAGTCCATTATCTAGCGGGGGGGCTTACAATGAGCAGTTCTTC. Amino acids: CASSPLSSGGAYNEQFF.

The chain carries TRBV4-3 and TRBJ1-3; 7 positions agree with TRBD1. The CDR3 length is 14 residues. Germline V gene data show CDR1 as LGHNA and CDR2 as YSLEER. Germline trimming cut 6 bases from V and 2 bases from J; bases unmatched to any gene: 4. In DNA, the CDR3 is TGCGCCAGCAGTCTACAGGGGCCTGGAAACACCATATATTTT. Residues: CASSLQGPGNTIYF.

This chain connects TRBV9 to TRBJ1-2; 7 bases are a match to TRBD1. Trimming took 0 bases from V and 3 from J; bases not matched to a gene: 11. The CDR3 runs 17 residues. Germline V gives CDR1 SGDLS, CDR2 YYNGEE. The CDR3 loop is CASSVGGRGNLDYGYTF. CDR3 DNA sequence: TGTGCCAGCAGCGTAGGTGGCAGGGGGAATCTGGACTATGGCTACACCTTC.

This clone showed up just once. V and J are TRBV27 and TRBJ1-1; D remains unclear. Trimming shortened V by 5 bases and J by 0 bases, and 19 bases separated the two germline ends. Looked up from germline, CDR1 is MNHEY and CDR2 is SMNVEV (reference sequence). CDR3 length: 17 residues. The CDR3 bases are TGTGCCAGCAGTCCAGGATCGAGAGTAAGGATGAACACTGAAGCTTTCTTT. This encodes CASSPGSRVRMNTEAFF.

As for this clone: A junction end diverges from the germline sequence, so it may reflect a read error. J is TRBJ2-2 and V is TRBV4-1; 14 positions match TRBD2. The germline gives CDR1 MGHRA, CDR2 YSYEKL. The CDR3 contains 17 residues. The CDR3 spells CASSQGTSGRYAGELFF. The DNA of the CDR3 is TGCGCCAGCAGTCAAGGGACTAGCGGGAGATACGCCGGGGAGCTGTTTTTT.

This clone was counted between two and nine times. The chain carries TRBV13 and TRBJ2-2, with 12 bases aligning to TRBD1. The CDR3 length is 17 residues. Germline loops: CDR1 PRHDT, CDR2 FYEKMQ (reference sequence). V lost 4 bases to trimming and J lost 7 bases; unmatched junction nucleotides: 10. The DNA for the CDR3 is TGTGCCAGCAGCTCGACCCGGGACAGGGGGCAGGGCGGGGAGCTGTTTTTT. Amino acids: CASSSTRDRGQGGELFF.

The chain couples TRBV19 to TRBJ1-5, with TRBD1 identical over 8 bases. The CDR3 loop spans 17 amino acids. Per germline, CDR1 LNHDA and CDR2 SQIVND (reference sequence). J lost 0 bases, V lost 5 bases, and 9 bases had no gene match. The CDR3 sequence is CASSFGTGGYSNQPQHF. CDR3 sequence (DNA): TGTGCCAGTAGTTTCGGGACAGGCGGATATAGCAATCAGCCCCAGCATTTT.

V usage is TRBV7-2 and J usage is TRBJ1-4; D call uncertain. Between the trimmed V and J ends, which lost 1 base and 8 bases, there was a span of 14 bases. CDR3 length: 15 amino acids. CDR1 is SGHTA and CDR2 is FQGNSA in the germline V gene. CDR3 in amino acids: CASSLGGGIREKLFF. The DNA for the CDR3 is TGTGCCAGCAGCTTAGGTGGAGGGATCCGGGAAAAACTGTTTTTT. Variable domain in full (rest from reference TRBV7-2 and TRBJ1-4): GAGVSQSPSNKVTEKGKDVELRCDPISGHTALYWYRQSLGQGLEFLIYFQGNSAPDKSGLPSDRFSAERTGGSVSTLTIQRTQQEDSAVYLCASSLGGGIREKLFFGSGTQLSVL.

The gene calls are TRBV13 and TRBJ1-1; 9 bases fit TRBD1. Germline trimming cut 3 bases from V and 1 base from J; bases unmatched to any gene: 3. The CDR3 covers 15 residues. From germline, CDR1 is PRHDT and CDR2 FYEKMQ (reference sequence). The CDR3 DNA sequence: TGTGCCAGCAGCTTCAAGGACAGGGGGAACACTGAAGCTTTCTTT. Its translation: CASSFKDRGNTEAFF.